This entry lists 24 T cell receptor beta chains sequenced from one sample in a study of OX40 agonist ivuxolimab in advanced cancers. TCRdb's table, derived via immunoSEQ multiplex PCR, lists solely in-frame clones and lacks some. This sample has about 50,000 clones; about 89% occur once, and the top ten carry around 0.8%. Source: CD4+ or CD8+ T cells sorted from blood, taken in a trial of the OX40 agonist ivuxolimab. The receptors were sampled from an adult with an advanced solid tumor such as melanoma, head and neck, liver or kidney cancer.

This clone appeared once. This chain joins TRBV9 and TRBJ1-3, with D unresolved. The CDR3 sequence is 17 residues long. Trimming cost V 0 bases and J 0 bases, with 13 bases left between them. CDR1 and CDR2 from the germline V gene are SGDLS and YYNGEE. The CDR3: CASSVGLGSGSGNTIYF. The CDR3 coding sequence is TGTGCCAGCAGCGTAGGCCTGGGTTCGGGCTCTGGAAACACCATATATTTT.

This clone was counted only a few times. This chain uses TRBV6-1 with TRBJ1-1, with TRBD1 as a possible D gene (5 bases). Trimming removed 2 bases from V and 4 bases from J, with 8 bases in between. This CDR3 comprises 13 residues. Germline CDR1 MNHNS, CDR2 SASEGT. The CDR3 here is CASSEQGGTEAFF. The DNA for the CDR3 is TGTGCCAGCAGTGAACAGGGCGGCACTGAAGCTTTCTTT.

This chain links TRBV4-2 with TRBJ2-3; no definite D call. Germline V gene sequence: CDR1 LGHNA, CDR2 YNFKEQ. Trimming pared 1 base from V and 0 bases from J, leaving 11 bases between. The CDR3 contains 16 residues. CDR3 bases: TGTGCCAGCAGCCAAGGGGTAGCCTTGAGCACAGATACGCAGTATTTT. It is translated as CASSQGVALSTDTQYF.

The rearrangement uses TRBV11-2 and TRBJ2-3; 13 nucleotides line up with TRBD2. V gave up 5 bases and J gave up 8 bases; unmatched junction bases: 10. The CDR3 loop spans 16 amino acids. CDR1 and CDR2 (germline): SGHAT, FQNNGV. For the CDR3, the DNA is TGTGCCAGCAGCCTAACCACTAGCGGGAGGGCCAGTACGCAGTATTTT. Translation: CASSLTTSGRASTQYF.

CDR3 sequence (DNA): TGTGCCAGTAGTATAGGAGTTGGCAGGGGTCAAGAGACCCAGTACTTC. Protein: CASSIGVGRGQETQYF. The V gene is TRBV19, the J gene TRBJ2-5; D might be TRBD1 (6 bases). V lost 1 base, J lost 2 bases, and 14 bases lay in between. The CDR3 has 16 amino acids. Germline CDR1 reads LNHDA; CDR2 reads SQIVND (reference sequence).

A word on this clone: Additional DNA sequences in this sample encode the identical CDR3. The CDR3: CASSPSTDTQYF. The CDR3 DNA reads as TGTGCCAGCTCACCAAGCACAGATACGCAGTATTTT. The rearrangement joins TRBV18 to TRBJ2-3, with unresolved D. Trimming stripped 2 bases from V and 0 bases from J, with 0 bases between. This CDR3 is 12 amino acids long. Germline V lookup: CDR1 KGHSH, CDR2 LQKENI.

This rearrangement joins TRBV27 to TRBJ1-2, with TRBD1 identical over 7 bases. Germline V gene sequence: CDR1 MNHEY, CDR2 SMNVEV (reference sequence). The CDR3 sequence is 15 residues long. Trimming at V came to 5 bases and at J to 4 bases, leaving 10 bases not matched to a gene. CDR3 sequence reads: CASSPSTGASYGYTF. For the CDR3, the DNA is TGTGCCAGCAGTCCCTCCACAGGGGCGAGCTATGGCTACACCTTC.

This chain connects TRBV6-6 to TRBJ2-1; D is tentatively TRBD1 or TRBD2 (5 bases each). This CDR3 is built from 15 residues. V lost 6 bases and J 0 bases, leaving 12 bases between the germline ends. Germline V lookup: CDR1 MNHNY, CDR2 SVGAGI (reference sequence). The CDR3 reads CASSLGRSSYNEQFF. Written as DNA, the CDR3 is TGTGCCAGCAGCTTGGGACGGAGCTCCTACAATGAGCAGTTCTTC.

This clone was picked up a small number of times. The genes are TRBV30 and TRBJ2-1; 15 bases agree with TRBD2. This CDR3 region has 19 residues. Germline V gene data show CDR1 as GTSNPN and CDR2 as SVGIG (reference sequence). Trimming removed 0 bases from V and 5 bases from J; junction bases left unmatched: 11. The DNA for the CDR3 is TGTGCCTGGAGTGTAAGCGGACTAGCGGGGGGGCTTAGGCACAATGAGCAGTTCTTC. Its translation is CAWSVSGLAGGLRHNEQFF.

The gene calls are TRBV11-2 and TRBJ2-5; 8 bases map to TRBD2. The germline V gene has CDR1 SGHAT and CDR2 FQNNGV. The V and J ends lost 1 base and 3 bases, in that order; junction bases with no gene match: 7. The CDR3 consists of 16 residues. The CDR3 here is CASSLGIAGLEETQYF. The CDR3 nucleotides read TGTGCCAGCAGCTTAGGGATAGCGGGACTTGAAGAGACCCAGTACTTC.

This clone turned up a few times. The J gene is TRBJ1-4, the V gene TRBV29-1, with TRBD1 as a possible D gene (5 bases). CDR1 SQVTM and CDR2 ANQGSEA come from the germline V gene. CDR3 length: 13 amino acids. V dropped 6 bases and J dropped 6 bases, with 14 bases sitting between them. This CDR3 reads CSVGGGDDEKLFF. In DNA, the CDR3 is TGCAGCGTGGGGGGAGGGGACGATGAAAAACTGTTTTTT.

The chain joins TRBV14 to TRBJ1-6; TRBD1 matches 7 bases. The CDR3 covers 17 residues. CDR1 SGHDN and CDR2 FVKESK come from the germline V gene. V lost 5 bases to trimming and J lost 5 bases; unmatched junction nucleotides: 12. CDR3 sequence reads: CASSTNRGRADNSPLHF. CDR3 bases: TGTGCCAGCAGCACTAACAGGGGACGGGCGGATAATTCACCCCTCCACTTT.

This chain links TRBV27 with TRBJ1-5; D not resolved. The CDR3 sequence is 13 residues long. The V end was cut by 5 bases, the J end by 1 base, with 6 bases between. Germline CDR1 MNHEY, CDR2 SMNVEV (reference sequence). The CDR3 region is CASSPQSNQPQHF. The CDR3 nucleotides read TGTGCCAGCAGTCCCCAGAGCAATCAGCCCCAGCATTTT.

The CDR3 nucleotides read TGTGCCAGCAGCTTAGGGGACAGGGGGTTACACGAGCAGTACTTC. Residues: CASSLGDRGLHEQYF. The rearrangement joins TRBV13 to TRBJ2-7; 10 positions agree with TRBD1. V shed 0 bases and J 5 bases; nucleotides not matched to a gene: 4. Looked up from germline, CDR1 is PRHDT and CDR2 is FYEKMQ (reference sequence). This CDR3 has 15 amino acids.

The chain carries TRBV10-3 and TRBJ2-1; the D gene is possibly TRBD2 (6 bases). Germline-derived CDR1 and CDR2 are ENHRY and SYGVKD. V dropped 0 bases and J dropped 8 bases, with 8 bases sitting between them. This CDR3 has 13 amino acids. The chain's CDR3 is CAISESRDYEQFF. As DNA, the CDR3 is TGTGCCATCAGTGAGTCAAGGGACTATGAGCAGTTCTTC.

The CDR3 DNA follows: TGTGCCAGCAGTGAAGCGGTCTGGGAGGGCACCCCAAGAGGCTACACCTTC. Amino acid sequence: CASSEAVWEGTPRGYTF. This chain joins TRBV6-1 and TRBJ1-2; D is unclear. Between the trimmed V and J ends, which lost 0 bases and 8 bases, there was a span of 22 bases. CDR3 length: 17 amino acids. Germline-derived CDR1 and CDR2 are MNHNS and SASEGT.

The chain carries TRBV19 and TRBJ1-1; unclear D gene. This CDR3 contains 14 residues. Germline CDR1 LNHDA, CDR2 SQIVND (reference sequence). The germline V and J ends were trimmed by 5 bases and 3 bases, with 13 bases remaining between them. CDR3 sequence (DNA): TGTGCCAGTAGTTCGCGGAGTGGGGACACTGAAGCTTTCTTT. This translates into CASSSRSGDTEAFF. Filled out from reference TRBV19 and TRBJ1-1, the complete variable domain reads DGGITQSPKYLFRKEGQNVTLSCEQNLNHDAMYWYRQDPGQGLRLIYYSQIVNDFQKGDIAEGYSVSREKKESFPLTVTSAQKNPTAFYLCASSSRSGDTEAFFGQGTRLTVV.

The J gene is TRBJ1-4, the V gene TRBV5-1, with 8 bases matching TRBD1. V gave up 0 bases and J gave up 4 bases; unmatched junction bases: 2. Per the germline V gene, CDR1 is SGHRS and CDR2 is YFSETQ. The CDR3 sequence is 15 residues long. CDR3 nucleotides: TGCGCCAGCAGCTTGGGCACAGGGGGTAATGAAAAACTGTTTTTT. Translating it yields CASSLGTGGNEKLFF.

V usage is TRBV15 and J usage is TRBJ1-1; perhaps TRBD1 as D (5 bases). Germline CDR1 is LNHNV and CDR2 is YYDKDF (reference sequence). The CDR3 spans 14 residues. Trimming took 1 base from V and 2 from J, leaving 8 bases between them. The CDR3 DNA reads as TGTGCCACCAGCAGAGGGCAGGGAAACACTGAAGCTTTCTTT. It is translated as CATSRGQGNTEAFF.

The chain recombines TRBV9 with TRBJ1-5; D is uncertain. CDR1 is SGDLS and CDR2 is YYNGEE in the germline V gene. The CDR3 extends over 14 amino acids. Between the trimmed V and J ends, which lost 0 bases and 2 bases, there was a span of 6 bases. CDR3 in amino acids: CASSVGHGNQPQHF. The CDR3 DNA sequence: TGTGCCAGCAGCGTAGGGCATGGCAATCAGCCCCAGCATTTT.

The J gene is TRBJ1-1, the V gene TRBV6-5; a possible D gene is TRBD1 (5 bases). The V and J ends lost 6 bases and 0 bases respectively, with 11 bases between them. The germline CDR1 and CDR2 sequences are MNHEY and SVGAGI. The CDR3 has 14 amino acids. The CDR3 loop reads CASSLTDMNTEAFF. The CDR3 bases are TGTGCCAGCAGCTTGACGGACATGAACACTGAAGCTTTCTTT.

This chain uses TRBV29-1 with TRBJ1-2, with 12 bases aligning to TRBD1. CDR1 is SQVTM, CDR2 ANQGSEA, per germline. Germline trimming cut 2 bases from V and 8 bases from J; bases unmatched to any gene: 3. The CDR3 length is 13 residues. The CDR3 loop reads CSVERDRGLGYTF. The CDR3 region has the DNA TGCAGCGTTGAACGGGACAGGGGGCTAGGCTACACCTTC.

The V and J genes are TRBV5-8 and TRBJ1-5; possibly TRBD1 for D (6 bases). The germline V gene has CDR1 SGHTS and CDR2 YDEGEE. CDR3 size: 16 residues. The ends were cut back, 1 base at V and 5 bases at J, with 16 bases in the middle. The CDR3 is CASSLRQAELYQPQHF. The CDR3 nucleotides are TGTGCCAGCAGCTTGAGACAGGCCGAATTGTATCAGCCCCAGCATTTT. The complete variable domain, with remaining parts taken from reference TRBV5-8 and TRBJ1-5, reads EAGVTQSPTHLIKTRGQQATLRCSPISGHTSVYWYQQALGLGLQFLLWYDEGEERNRGNFPPRFSGRQFPNYSSELNVNALELEDSALYLCASSLRQAELYQPQHFGDGTRLSIL.

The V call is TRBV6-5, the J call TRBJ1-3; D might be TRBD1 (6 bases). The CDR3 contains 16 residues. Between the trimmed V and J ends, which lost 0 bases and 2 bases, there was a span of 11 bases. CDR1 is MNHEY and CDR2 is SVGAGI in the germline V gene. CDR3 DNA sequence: TGTGCCAGCAGTTACTCGGACAGCTCCACTGGAAACACCATATATTTT. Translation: CASSYSDSSTGNTIYF.